The subject of this entry is one T cell receptor beta chain. The target of this receptor is not known. Base qualities are not recorded, but no much larger clone differs from it by a single base. The immunoSEQ Assay, a bias-controlled multiplex PCR, was used to amplify TCRbeta CDR3 regions from genomic DNA. The original pipeline was this. The number of nucleated cells in each sample was estimated from the amplification of reference gene primers within the assay. Sequence reads were collapsed and filtered to measure the absolute abundance of every unique TCRbeta CDR3 rearrangement. For each sample, productive Simpson clonality was calculated by taking the square root of Simpson's diversity index across productive rearrangements. This immuneACCESS table, as held by TCRdb, lists in-frame sequences with V and J called but not all clones. Of the missing ones, under half trace to an unresolved V gene in checked studies; the others have no known cause. V and J calls and clone size are given by that table; D and trimming were obtained from the DNA. The sample profile shows about 120,000 clones; 79% of them were found once. The ten largest clones take up 3% to 4.5% of the sample.

As encoded in the germline V gene (reference sequence), CDR1 is LNHNV while CDR2 is YYDKDF. From the cysteine through the phenylalanine, the CDR3 covers 17 amino acids. Here the CDR3 DNA is all that survives: 51 bases in frame from base 1. V and J are trimmed by 1 base and 5 bases, and the gene matches miss 7 bases of the junction. The record originates from a study of blood T cell repertoires in COVID-19 (dated by TCRdb to about 2020). At the level of the whole study: The collaborator samples originated in the United States, Italy and Spain and spanned the acute and convalescent phases of COVID-19. The prospective study material was composed of cDNA or gDNA derived from T cells, B-cell-depleted T cells, or PBMCs. The dataset comprised deeply sampled blood TCRbeta repertoires from subjects exposed to, actively infected with, or recovered from COVID-19. The repertoires were made available in a free public database intended to serve as a resource for research on the immune response to SARS-CoV-2. Samples came from the ongoing ImmuneRACE study (first 160 participants) plus 1,254 subjects from 6 global collaborators. A de-identified subject ID, COVID-19 status, age in years and sex were almost always included in the sample metadata. Where HLA class I and class II types were available, the types were taken from metadata supplied by the sample provider, not from assay-based typing.

The paper's findings and limits, for the study overall: Clinical and demographic metadata were provided uncurated, with the amount varying by source and participant.

The collaborating institutions used their own protocols to collect whole blood in K2EDTA tubes. For TCRbeta analysis, collaborators shipped samples as frozen whole blood, isolated PBMCs, or DNA extracted from either of those sample types. The rearrangement combines TRBV15 with TRBJ2-3; 12 bases in the junction line up with TRBD2. This receptor was obtained from a woman older than 75 with acute or convalescent COVID-19. Sample: peripheral blood. The CDR3 region reads CATSRGGTSGLRDTQYF. The base sequence is TGTGCCACCAGCAGAGGAGGGACTAGCGGGTTACGAGATACGCAGTATTTT.